Following are 16 T cell receptor beta chains from one sample sequenced in a study of identical twins. Each CDR3 protein gets one entry after TCRdb re-called the 5' RACE reads with MiXCR. The sample carries about 450,000 distinct CDR3 sequences, about a fifth recorded once. The sample consisted of naive T cells sorted from blood. These receptors all stem from a man aged 50-60 years in good health.

This clonotype was recorded many times. The chain uses TRBV20-1 and TRBJ2-2; D not resolved. The CDR3 covers 14 residues. V lost 6 bases and J lost 0, with 11 bases in between. The germline V gene has CDR1 DFQATT and CDR2 SNEGSKA (reference sequence). The CDR3 coding sequence is TGCAGTGCCAAACCGAAGGCGAACACCGGGGAGCTGTTTTTT. This encodes CSAKPKANTGELFF.

V gene TRBV20-1 combines with J gene TRBJ2-5; maybe TRBD1 (5 bases). There are 15 residues in the CDR3. CDR1 and CDR2 (germline): DFQATT, SNEGSKA (reference sequence). V shed 0 bases and J shed 4 bases, with 15 bases lying between them. The CDR3, as DNA: TGCAGTGCTAGAGATGCAGGGTCGGTTGGAGAGACCCAGTACTTC. It translates to CSARDAGSVGETQYF.

The V call is TRBV27, the J call TRBJ2-7, with D uncertain. Per germline, CDR1 MNHEY and CDR2 SMNVEV (reference sequence). V was clipped by 2 bases and J by 0 bases, with 11 bases between them. The CDR3 contains 15 residues. The CDR3 coding sequence is TGTGCCAGCAGTTTACTGGGGAACCCCTCCTACGAGCAGTACTTC. This gives the protein CASSLLGNPSYEQYF.

This chain joins TRBV12-3 or TRBV12-4 and TRBJ1-2; the D gene is possibly TRBD1 (5 bases). Trimming removed 6 bases at V and 8 bases at J, with 16 bases between. The CDR3 loop spans 13 amino acids. The CDR3 DNA is TGTGCCAGCAGGCCCGGGACTTGGGAGGGCTACACCTTC. Protein: CASRPGTWEGYTF.

The CDR3 spells CASSEGQSSYNEQFF. For the CDR3, the DNA is TGTGCCAGCAGCGAGGGACAGAGCTCCTACAATGAGCAGTTCTTC. V gene TRBV6-1 combines with J gene TRBJ2-1; TRBD1 matches 7 bases. J lost 0 bases, V lost 6 bases, and 5 bases had no gene match. Germline V gives CDR1 MNHNS, CDR2 SASEGT. This CDR3 is 15 amino acids long.

This clonotype was counted between two and nine times. This chain joins TRBV5-6 and TRBJ1-4, with D maybe TRBD1 (5 bases). Trimming removed 4 bases from V and 8 bases from J, with 15 bases in between. The V gene's germline CDR1 is SGHDT and CDR2 YYEEEE. CDR3 length: 14 residues. The chain's CDR3 is CASSRAGLEEKLFF. DNA for the CDR3: TGTGCCAGCAGCCGAGCGGGACTTGAGGAAAAACTGTTTTTT.

In its sample, this clonotype was seen many times. The CDR3 spells CASSLNLAGIPYNEQFF. CDR3 sequence (DNA): TGCGCCAGCAGCTTAAATCTAGCGGGGATACCCTACAATGAGCAGTTCTTC. The chain couples TRBV5-1 to TRBJ2-1; TRBD2 agrees at 9 bases. V dropped 2 bases and J dropped 2; count of bases not matched to a gene: 8. The CDR3 spans 17 residues. Germline CDR1 and CDR2: SGHRS and YFSETQ. The entire variable domain, with the rest obtained from reference TRBV5-1 and TRBJ2-1, is as follows: KAGVTQTPRYLIKTRGQQVTLSCSPISGHRSVSWYQQTPGQGLQFLFEYFSETQRNKGNFPGRFSGRQFSNSRSEMNVSTLELGDSALYLCASSLNLAGIPYNEQFFGPGTRLTVL.

This clonotype was counted at least ten times. This rearrangement joins TRBV5-1 to TRBJ1-4; D ambiguous. Germline V gives CDR1 SGHRS, CDR2 YFSETQ. The CDR3 totals 16 residues. Trimming pared 0 bases from V and 0 bases from J, leaving 9 bases between. Here the CDR3 reads CASSLGRASTNEKLFF. In DNA, the CDR3 is TGCGCCAGCAGCTTGGGACGAGCCTCAACTAATGAAAAACTGTTTTTT.

The rearrangement uses TRBV28 and TRBJ2-7; D call uncertain. The CDR3 totals 13 residues. Germline CDR1 is MDHEN and CDR2 is SYDVKM. Trimming shortened V by 6 bases and J by 5 bases, and 14 bases separated the two germline ends. The DNA for the CDR3 is TGTGCCAGCAGGGAGCTAGTGGGGAACGAGCAGTACTTC. It codes for CASRELVGNEQYF.

This clonotype was counted between two and nine times. The chain joins TRBV29-1 to TRBJ2-1; TRBD2 agrees at 7 bases. Germline V gives CDR1 SQVTM, CDR2 ANQGSEA. V lost 7 bases and J lost 7; bases outside the gene matches: 7. This CDR3 region has 12 residues. The CDR3 sequence is CSAFGLENEQFF. The CDR3 DNA is TGCAGCGCCTTCGGACTAGAAAATGAGCAGTTCTTC.

The chain links TRBV28 to TRBJ2-4; D is uncertain. V lost 2 bases and J lost 8, with 10 bases in between. CDR3 length: 13 amino acids. The germline gives CDR1 MDHEN, CDR2 SYDVKM. CDR3 in amino acids: CASSLVPGHIQYF. As DNA, the CDR3 is TGTGCCAGCAGTTTAGTCCCCGGGCACATTCAGTACTTC. The variable domain in full, completed from reference TRBV28 and TRBJ2-4, reads DVKVTQSSRYLVKRTGEKVFLECVQDMDHENMFWYRQDPGLGLRLIYFSYDVKMKEKGDIPEGYSVSREKKERFSLILESASTNQTSMYLCASSLVPGHIQYFGAGTRLSVL.

The sample holds a few counts of this clonotype. The rearrangement links TRBV20-1 to TRBJ1-1; possibly TRBD1 for D (5 bases). The CDR3 spans 13 residues. CDR1 DFQATT and CDR2 SNEGSKA come from the germline V gene (reference sequence). V lost 2 bases to trimming and J lost 3 bases, with 10 bases between them. The CDR3 loop is CSARQGGDTEAFF. In DNA form, the CDR3 reads TGCAGTGCTAGACAGGGTGGGGACACTGAAGCTTTCTTT.

The chain combines TRBV4-2 with TRBJ2-3, with D tentatively TRBD1 (5 bases). With 0 bases removed from V and 2 bases from J, the gap between germline ends came to 18 bases. This CDR3 is 18 amino acids long. The germline CDR1 and CDR2 sequences are LGHNA and YNFKEQ. The CDR3 DNA reads TGTGCCAGCAGCCAAGATAATGTGGACATTCTGATCACAGATACGCAGTATTTT. The encoded protein is CASSQDNVDILITDTQYF.

The table lists this clonotype with many counts. The V gene is TRBV29-1, the J gene TRBJ2-7; no firm D call. Germline CDR1 SQVTM, CDR2 ANQGSEA. The CDR3 extends over 16 amino acids. V lost 5 bases, J lost 2 bases, and 22 bases lay in between. CDR3 region: CSVFTLGRPDTYEQYF. The CDR3 region has the DNA TGCAGCGTTTTTACCTTGGGTAGGCCCGACACCTACGAGCAGTACTTC.

The chain employs TRBV20-1 and TRBJ2-7; TRBD2 agrees at 7 bases. Trimming at V came to 0 bases and at J to 3 bases, leaving 8 bases not matched to a gene. Germline V gene lookup returns CDR1 DFQATT and CDR2 SNEGSKA (reference sequence). The CDR3 runs to 15 residues. The CDR3: CSARDLASGIYEQYF. Here the CDR3 DNA reads TGCAGTGCTAGAGATTTGGCTAGCGGAATCTACGAGCAGTACTTC.

There are many counts of this clonotype. The CDR3: CASSLVQGPSYEQYF. CDR3 nucleotides: TGCGCCAGCAGCTTGGTCCAGGGGCCCTCCTACGAGCAGTACTTC. The rearrangement links TRBV5-1 to TRBJ2-7; maybe TRBD1 (6 bases). Trimming removed 0 bases from V and 0 bases from J, with 10 bases in between. Germline assignment: CDR1 SGHRS and CDR2 YFSETQ. The CDR3 consists of 15 residues.